The TCR beta chain described here comes from a study of resident and recirculating memory T cells in vitiligo. The overall study: Each patient gave two lesional and two nonlesional epidermal shave biopsies, plus PBMCs. The samples were homogenized without cell sorting before genomic DNA extraction.

V lost 1 base, J lost 1 base, and 8 bases lay in between. The V gene's germline CDR1 is SGHDT and CDR2 YYEEEE. The CDR3 runs to 15 residues. General study points: TCR sequences were not conserved across biopsy sites or patients.

Profiling relied on immunoSEQ multiplex PCR, and the TCRdb table lists in-frame clones only, not all of them. The data contain around 70,000 clones, approximately 90% of them seen just once; the ten biggest clones take up about 4.9%. In regard to this clone: Its specificity is not known.

The sequence was obtained from a male donor with vitiligo. Material: blood. V gene TRBV5-6 combines with J gene TRBJ1-4; D unclear. The CDR3 is CASSLRRGTNEKLFF. The DNA for the CDR3 is TGTGCCAGCAGCTTGCGCCGGGGAACTAATGAAAAACTGTTTTTT.